A single sample is the source of the 25 T cell receptor beta chains below, sequenced in a study of shared clonotypes between healthy human individuals (dated by TCRdb to 2018 to 2020). Library method: the immunoSEQ multiplex PCR assay. The table comes from immuneACCESS by way of TCRdb, which keeps in-frame sequences with V and J called. Part of the clones is missing from these tables; in studies checked, under half for an unresolved V gene and the rest for unknown reasons. In this sample the table shows hundreds of thousands of clones, around 67% of which occur a single time. The ten largest clones represent 1.5% to 2% of the sample. Sequenced input: memory CD4+ T cells sorted from blood. The cell subset or site label here, explained by the study, means: CD45RA-negative fraction. The receptors shown here come from a woman aged 25 to 39 in good health.

The rearrangement uses TRBV11-1 and TRBJ2-2; unclear D gene. CDR1 is SGHAT and CDR2 is FQDESV in the germline V gene (reference sequence). V was trimmed by 1 base and J by 4 bases, leaving 7 bases between them. The CDR3 length is 14 residues. The CDR3 DNA follows: TGTGCCAGCAGCTTAGGGGAAGGCACCGGGGAGCTGTTTTTT. This encodes CASSLGEGTGELFF.

This clone was detected once. Different DNA sequences within this sample yield the same CDR3. This sequence joins TRBV7-7 and TRBJ2-5, with D possibly being TRBD2 (6 bases). This CDR3 is 13 amino acids long. Germline V CDR1 and CDR2: SSHAT, FNYEAQ (reference sequence). V shed 6 bases and J shed 1 base, with 9 bases lying between them. The CDR3 sequence is CASSRDSQETQYF. The CDR3, as DNA: TGTGCCAGCAGTCGGGACTCCCAAGAGACCCAGTACTTC.

This clone was counted a single time. The chain uses TRBV18 and TRBJ2-7, with D uncertain. Trimming took 2 bases from V and 0 from J, leaving 11 bases between them. CDR1 and CDR2 (germline): KGHSH, LQKENI. The CDR3 spans 15 residues. CDR3 loop: CASSPTVISSYEQYF. The CDR3 nucleotides read TGTGCCAGCTCACCAACAGTGATTAGCTCCTACGAGCAGTACTTC.

This chain connects TRBV9 to TRBJ2-7, with D unclear. In germline, CDR1 is SGDLS, CDR2 YYNGEE. V was shortened by 4 bases and J by 3 bases, with 14 bases between the two germline ends. This CDR3 has 14 residues. CDR3 sequence reads: CASSPNSYIYEQYF. CDR3 nucleotides: TGTGCCAGCAGCCCGAACTCCTATATCTACGAGCAGTACTTC.

The gene calls are TRBV28 and TRBJ2-5; 7 nucleotides line up with TRBD2. Germline V gene sequence: CDR1 MDHEN, CDR2 SYDVKM. Trimming removed 10 bases from V and 4 bases from J; junction bases left unmatched: 9. This CDR3 has 13 amino acids. CDR3: CAIQRGGRETQYF. DNA for the CDR3: TGTGCCATCCAGCGGGGAGGTCGAGAGACCCAGTACTTC.

The V call is TRBV7-2, the J call TRBJ1-1; 9 positions match TRBD1. J lost 5 bases, V lost 3 bases, and 1 base had no gene match. The CDR3 contains 13 residues. From germline, CDR1 is SGHTA and CDR2 FQGNSA. CDR3 nucleotide sequence: TGTGCCAGCAGCTTCGGGACAGGGACTGAAGCTTTCTTT. This sequence encodes CASSFGTGTEAFF.

The chain has TRBV4-2 and TRBJ1-4; 7 bases align to TRBD1. V gave up 0 bases and J gave up 10 bases; unmatched junction bases: 11. CDR3 length: 16 residues. Germline CDR1 LGHNA, CDR2 YNFKEQ. DNA of the CDR3: TGTGCCAGCAGCCAAGATCTGGGCAGGCAGGGGGGAAAACTGTTTTTT. It yields the protein CASSQDLGRQGGKLFF.

The V gene is TRBV19, the J gene TRBJ1-3; the D is unclear. Per the germline V gene, CDR1 is LNHDA and CDR2 is SQIVND (reference sequence). There are 15 residues in the CDR3. V was clipped by 5 bases and J by 0 bases, with 11 bases between them. The CDR3 reads CASSPTDLSGNTIYF. CDR3 nucleotide sequence: TGTGCCAGTAGTCCGACTGACCTCTCTGGAAACACCATATATTTT.

CDR3 in DNA: TGTGCCAGCAGCTTTACTCGGCCCGGGGGGGACAGAAGATACAATGAGCAGTTCTTC. Translated: CASSFTRPGGDRRYNEQFF. The chain couples TRBV5-4 to TRBJ2-1; D is perhaps TRBD2 (8 bases). V was trimmed by 2 bases and J by 4 bases, leaving 25 bases between them. Germline V gives CDR1 SGHNT, CDR2 YYREEE (reference sequence). This CDR3 is 19 amino acids long.

This clone has just one count. This chain links TRBV15 with TRBJ1-5, with 7 bases aligning to TRBD1. The junction had 9 bases not matched to a gene; V was cut back by 3 bases and J by 4 bases. Germline-derived CDR1 and CDR2 are LNHNV and YYDKDF (reference sequence). The CDR3 runs 16 residues. The CDR3 DNA sequence: TGTGCCACCAGCAGCGACCCGGGACAGTTAAATCAGCCCCAGCATTTT. This translates into CATSSDPGQLNQPQHF.

The chain joins TRBV28 to TRBJ2-1, with TRBD1 matching over 8 bases. CDR1 and CDR2 from the germline V gene are MDHEN and SYDVKM. The length of the CDR3 is 14 residues. The V gene end was trimmed by 7 bases and the J gene end by 1 base; junction bases not matched to a gene: 3. CDR3 region: CASNGDRSYNEQFF. For the CDR3, the DNA is TGTGCCAGCAATGGGGACAGGTCCTACAATGAGCAGTTCTTC.

The chain links TRBV9 to TRBJ2-3; 12 bases line up with TRBD2. J lost 6 bases, V lost 4 bases, and 6 bases had no gene match. The germline CDR1 and CDR2 sequences are SGDLS and YYNGEE. The CDR3 length is 15 residues. The CDR3 protein is CASSPQTSGSDTQYF. The CDR3 DNA follows: TGTGCCAGCAGCCCCCAGACTAGCGGGAGTGATACGCAGTATTTT.

The chain joins TRBV6-5 to TRBJ1-2; TRBD1 matches 7 bases. Trimming took 9 bases from V and 2 from J; bases not matched to a gene: 9. From germline, CDR1 is MNHEY and CDR2 SVGAGI. This CDR3 is built from 14 residues. This chain's CDR3 is CASSLTGVNYGYTF. DNA for the CDR3: TGTGCCAGTTCCCTAACAGGGGTGAACTATGGCTACACCTTC.

The chain links TRBV6-4 to TRBJ1-5; unclear D gene. The germline V gene encodes CDR1 MRHNA and CDR2 SNTAGT. The CDR3 consists of 15 residues. V lost 3 bases and J lost 0, with 9 bases in between. In nucleotides, the CDR3 is TGTGCCAGCAGTGAGTCCGTTTATAGCAATCAGCCCCAGCATTTT. Its protein product is CASSESVYSNQPQHF.

V and J are TRBV18 and TRBJ2-2; TRBD1 or TRBD2 may be the D gene (5 bases each). Germline V lookup: CDR1 KGHSH, CDR2 LQKENI. CDR3 length: 16 amino acids. V lost 4 bases and J 1 base, leaving 13 bases between the germline ends. The CDR3 here is CASSLMGRENTGELFF. The DNA of the CDR3 is TGTGCCAGCTCACTCATGGGACGGGAGAACACCGGGGAGCTGTTTTTT. The full variable domain, with the rest looked up from reference TRBV18 and TRBJ2-2, is NAGVMQNPRHLVRRRGQEARLRCSPMKGHSHVYWYRQLPEEGLKFMVYLQKENIIDESGMPKERFSAEFPKEGPSILRIQQVVRGDSAAYFCASSLMGRENTGELFFGEGSRLTVL.

The rearrangement links TRBV5-1 to TRBJ2-5; a possible D gene is TRBD1 (6 bases). Germline CDR1 SGHRS, CDR2 YFSETQ. The CDR3 consists of 15 residues. V lost 0 bases to trimming and J lost 5 bases, with 14 bases between them. This CDR3 is CASSLVGTFGETQYF. The CDR3 nucleotides are TGCGCCAGCAGCTTGGTCGGGACATTCGGGGAGACCCAGTACTTC.

The V and J genes are TRBV4-2 and TRBJ2-5, with D possibly being TRBD1 or TRBD2 (6 bases each). Germline values: CDR1 LGHNA, CDR2 YNFKEQ. The V gene lost 1 base and the J gene lost 2 bases, with 14 bases spanning the gap. The CDR3 extends over 16 amino acids. The CDR3 loop reads CASSQGTEGTQETQYF. The CDR3 coding sequence is TGTGCCAGCAGCCAAGGTACGGAGGGGACACAAGAGACCCAGTACTTC.

This chain connects TRBV18 to TRBJ2-3; the D gene is possibly TRBD2 (7 bases). Trimming removed 2 bases from V and 4 bases from J, with 22 bases in between. This CDR3 has 18 amino acids. Per the germline V gene, CDR1 is KGHSH and CDR2 is LQKENI. In DNA, the CDR3 is TGTGCCAGCTCACCAGTATCGGGGGGCGCGTCCGCTGCAGATACGCAGTATTTT. The encoded protein is CASSPVSGGASAADTQYF.

This chain links TRBV25-1 with TRBJ1-5, with a weak D call TRBD1 (5 bases). V was trimmed by 3 bases and J by 5 bases, leaving 20 bases between them. The CDR3 has 17 residues. In germline, CDR1 is MGHDK, CDR2 SYGVNS. CDR3 loop: CASSDSDRDPGDQPQHF. In DNA, the CDR3 is TGTGCCAGCAGTGACTCAGACCGGGACCCGGGCGATCAGCCCCAGCATTTT. Supplemented by reference TRBV25-1 and TRBJ1-5, the full variable domain reads EADIYQTPRYLVIGTGKKITLECSQTMGHDKMYWYQQDPGMELHLIHYSYGVNSTEKGDLSSESTVSRIRTEHFPLTLESARPSHTSQYLCASSDSDRDPGDQPQHFGDGTRLSIL.

A single count supports this clone. The rearrangement joins TRBV7-9 to TRBJ2-7; 7 positions agree with TRBD2. Trimming cost V 1 base and J 1 base; bases outside gene matches: 1. This CDR3 region has 14 residues. The germline V gene encodes CDR1 SEHNR and CDR2 FQNEAQ (reference sequence). CDR3 DNA sequence: TGTGCCAGCAGCTTAGGCGGGGGTTCCTACGAGCAGTACTTC. This encodes CASSLGGGSYEQYF.

At least ten counts were recorded for this clone. The chain couples TRBV2 to TRBJ2-3; D is perhaps TRBD1 (7 bases). The CDR3 runs to 14 residues. Germline CDR1 is SNHLY and CDR2 is FYNNEI. V gave up 6 bases and J gave up 6 bases, with 16 bases separating them. As DNA, the CDR3 is TGTGCCAGCAGGGAGGGACAGTACAAGGATACGCAGTATTTT. Translating gives CASREGQYKDTQYF. Complete variable domain (other parts from reference TRBV2 and TRBJ2-3): EPEVTQTPSHQVTQMGQEVILRCVPISNHLYFYWYRQILGQKVEFLVSFYNNEISEKSEIFDDQFSVERPDGSNFTLKIRSTKLEDSAMYFCASREGQYKDTQYFGPGTRLTVL.

This clone was seen a handful of times. The chain has TRBV5-4 and TRBJ1-5; D ambiguous. Trimming took off 0 bases at V and 9 bases at J, with 10 bases between the two ends. Per germline, CDR1 SGHNT and CDR2 YYREEE (reference sequence). The CDR3 has 13 amino acids. CDR3 loop: CASSLDEGWPQHF. CDR3 in DNA: TGTGCCAGCAGCTTGGATGAGGGCTGGCCCCAGCATTTT.

The chain is built from TRBV28 and TRBJ1-1; 11 nucleotides agree with TRBD1. The CDR3 runs 12 residues. V lost 4 bases, J lost 12 bases, and 4 bases stayed unmatched. Germline V lookup: CDR1 MDHEN, CDR2 SYDVKM. CDR3 region: CASSSGQGATFF. The CDR3 DNA reads as TGTGCCAGCAGTTCCGGACAGGGGGCGACTTTCTTT. The full variable domain, its missing parts supplied by reference TRBV28 and TRBJ1-1, is DVKVTQSSRYLVKRTGEKVFLECVQDMDHENMFWYRQDPGLGLRLIYFSYDVKMKEKGDIPEGYSVSREKKERFSLILESASTNQTSMYLCASSSGQGATFFGQGTRLTVV.

This clone was observed once. The chain joins TRBV2 to TRBJ2-5; TRBD1 agrees at 9 bases. V shed 1 base and J 4 bases; nucleotides not matched to a gene: 7. CDR1 is SNHLY, CDR2 FYNNEI, per germline. This CDR3 is 16 amino acids long. Written as DNA, the CDR3 is TGTGCCAGCAGTGAAGTGACAGGGGGGAGTCGAGAGACCCAGTACTTC. It yields the protein CASSEVTGGSRETQYF.

This chain links TRBV28 with TRBJ2-3; 8 bases map to TRBD2. The V segment lost 2 bases and the J segment 0 bases; nucleotides outside the gene matches: 7. CDR1 is MDHEN, CDR2 SYDVKM, per germline. The CDR3 has 17 residues. CDR3 sequence reads: CASSLQAGGRSTDTQYF. The CDR3 DNA reads TGTGCCAGCAGTTTACAGGCGGGAGGCCGAAGCACAGATACGCAGTATTTT.